One sample yielded the 32 T cell receptor beta chains listed below, sequenced in a study of T cells in Graves' hyperthyroidism and ophthalmopathy. Amplification of TCR beta CDR3 regions used RNA as the template. Carried out on the TCR CDR3, a first-round RT-PCR used the HTBI primer set. TCRdb redid the calling of the multiplex PCR reads with MiXCR, one entry per CDR3 protein. The profile shows a few hundred thousand distinct CDR3 sequences, just over 45% of them singletons. The sample was peripheral blood or thyroid tissue (not recorded which). The receptors were gathered from a young woman with Graves' hyperthyroidism.

The chain recombines TRBV5-1 with TRBJ1-4; the match to TRBD1 covers 9 bases. CDR3 size: 14 residues. The germline V gene encodes CDR1 SGHRS and CDR2 YFSETQ. The V segment lost 1 base and the J segment 13 bases; nucleotides outside the gene matches: 8. CDR3 region: CASSLQSSTGGLFF. The CDR3 region has the DNA TGCGCCAGCAGCTTGCAATCGTCGACAGGGGGACTGTTTTTT.

For this clonotype: This sequence may be a read error, since a much larger clone differs from it by one base. The chain links TRBV24-1 to TRBJ2-2; D call uncertain. The CDR3 contains 14 residues. The germline CDR1 and CDR2 sequences are KGHDR and SFDVKD. Trimming removed 2 bases from V and 1 base from J, with 4 bases in between. The CDR3 nucleotides read TGTGCCACCAGTGATTCGAAGAACACCGGGGAGCTGTTTTTT. It specifies CATSDSKNTGELFF.

In this sample, this clonotype turned up a few times. The chain joins TRBV2 to TRBJ2-7; TRBD2 matches at 11 bases. The germline V gene encodes CDR1 SNHLY and CDR2 FYNNEI. V shed 6 bases and J 0 bases; nucleotides not matched to a gene: 4. The CDR3 sequence is 15 residues long. CDR3: CASRETSGGSYEQYF. The CDR3 coding sequence is TGTGCCAGCAGGGAAACTAGCGGGGGCTCCTACGAGCAGTACTTC.

The chain uses TRBV24-1 and TRBJ2-5; D not resolved. CDR3 length: 12 amino acids. Germline loops: CDR1 KGHDR, CDR2 SFDVKD. V lost 7 bases to trimming and J lost 4 bases, with 9 bases between them. The CDR3 sequence: CATRVPPETQYF. The CDR3 nucleotides read TGTGCCACCAGGGTACCCCCAGAGACCCAGTACTTC.

In its sample, this clonotype was seen many times. The chain's CDR3 is CASSPRPSGNTIYF. CDR3 nucleotides: TGTGCCAGCAGCCCGCGCCCGTCTGGAAACACCATATATTTT. V gene TRBV7-2 combines with J gene TRBJ1-3; the D is unclear. The CDR3 is made up of 14 amino acids. V was shortened by 5 bases and J by 1 base, with 9 bases between the two germline ends. CDR1 and CDR2 from the germline V gene are SGHTA and FQGNSA.

The chain is built from TRBV5-1 and TRBJ2-6, with D hard to call. The length of the CDR3 is 17 residues. Germline V gives CDR1 SGHRS, CDR2 YFSETQ. Trimming removed 0 bases from V and 0 bases from J, with 10 bases in between. The DNA of the CDR3 is TGCGCCAGCAGCTTGGAGTTCTGGGTCTCTGGGGCCAACGTCCTGACTTTC. This sequence encodes CASSLEFWVSGANVLTF.

This chain connects TRBV7-2 to TRBJ1-1; unclear D gene. The CDR3 length is 13 residues. Germline V CDR1 and CDR2: SGHTA, FQGNSA. Trimming stripped 5 bases from V and 0 bases from J, with 7 bases between. CDR3 protein: CASSEVLNTEAFF. The CDR3 DNA follows: TGTGCCAGCAGCGAAGTCCTGAACACTGAAGCTTTCTTT.

The chain recombines TRBV5-5 with TRBJ1-2, with D tentatively TRBD1 (5 bases). The CDR3 contains 13 residues. Germline V gene sequence: CDR1 SGHKS, CDR2 YYEKEE (reference sequence). V lost 3 bases and J lost 4, with 10 bases in between. CDR3 coding DNA: TGTGCCAGCAGCTGGGCAGGGAGCTATGGCTACACCTTC. Translation: CASSWAGSYGYTF.

This chain links TRBV29-1 with TRBJ1-2, with 12 positions matching TRBD1. This CDR3 spans 15 amino acids. Germline V lookup: CDR1 SQVTM, CDR2 ANQGSEA. V trimming: 7 bases; J trimming: 8 bases; junction bases outside the gene matches: 14. The CDR3 here is CSAAGTGGVMEGYTF. The DNA for the CDR3 is TGCAGCGCAGCCGGGACAGGGGGCGTAATGGAGGGCTACACCTTC.

Comment on this clonotype: A junction boundary mismatches the germline segment, possibly from a read error. The chain has TRBV20-1 and TRBJ1-2; D remains unclear. CDR3 size: 15 residues. CDR1 and CDR2 (germline): DFQATT, SNEGSKA (reference sequence). CDR3 region: CSARDKREDDYDYTF. CDR3 DNA sequence: TGCAGTGCTAGAGATAAGAGGGAAGACGACTATGACTACACCTTC.

The chain employs TRBV2 and TRBJ2-7, with 7 nucleotides matching TRBD2. Germline assignment: CDR1 SNHLY and CDR2 FYNNEI. J lost 7 bases, V lost 2 bases, and 11 bases had no gene match. The CDR3 is made up of 15 amino acids. The CDR3 here is CASSEMAGVQDEQYF. CDR3 DNA: TGTGCCAGCAGTGAAATGGCGGGAGTTCAGGATGAGCAGTACTTC.

The chain is built from TRBV15 and TRBJ1-2; 9 nucleotides align to TRBD1. Germline CDR1 and CDR2: LNHNV and YYDKDF (reference sequence). The CDR3 is 15 residues long. The ends lost 2 bases at V and 8 bases at J; junction bases unmatched: 9. The CDR3 is CATSRRSQGAEGYTF. In DNA form, the CDR3 reads TGTGCCACCAGCAGAAGATCACAGGGGGCGGAAGGCTACACCTTC.

In its sample, this clonotype was seen a few times. The junction differs from germline at one of its ends, possibly a read error. The CDR3 DNA follows: TGTGCCAGCAGCTTGGTGAACACTGAAGCTTCCTTT. Its translation: CASSLVNTEASF. This rearrangement joins TRBV13 to TRBJ1-1; no clear D gene. The germline gives CDR1 PRHDT, CDR2 FYEKMQ (reference sequence). CDR3 size: 12 residues. Filled out from reference TRBV13 and TRBJ1-1, the complete variable domain reads AAGVIQSPRHLIKEKRETATLKCYPIPRHDTVYWYQQGPGQDPQFLISFYEKMQSDKGSIPDRFSAQQFSDYHSELNMSSLELGDSALYFCASSLVNTEASFGQGTRLTVV.

The rearrangement links TRBV2 to TRBJ1-1; a weak D match, TRBD1 (5 bases). Trimming pared 10 bases from V and 3 bases from J, leaving 15 bases between. Looked up from germline, CDR1 is SNHLY and CDR2 is FYNNEI. The CDR3 consists of 13 residues. The CDR3 spells CANQKQAYTEAFF. In nucleotides, the CDR3 is TGTGCCAACCAAAAACAGGCCTACACTGAAGCTTTCTTT.

This clonotype was seen only a few times. The chain uses TRBV19 and TRBJ1-5, with D unclear. Germline V gene lookup returns CDR1 LNHDA and CDR2 SQIVND (reference sequence). Deletions cut 6 bases from V and 7 bases from J, with 16 bases between. CDR3 length equals 14 residues. CDR3 DNA sequence: TGTGCCAGTAGAGACCTACTCCGGGAGCAGCCCCAGCATTTT. Its translation is CASRDLLREQPQHF.

On this clonotype: Mismatch with germline at one junction end may stem from a read error. The rearrangement links TRBV11-2 to TRBJ2-5; 7 bases agree with TRBD1. The CDR3 is 17 amino acids. Per the germline V gene, CDR1 is SGHAT and CDR2 is FQNNGV. CDR3 sequence: CASSQDGDRVYQETQYF. In nucleotides, the CDR3 is TGCGCCAGCAGCCAAGATGGGGACAGAGTGTACCAAGAGACCCAGTACTTC.

The chain uses TRBV15 and TRBJ2-5; a possible D gene is TRBD1 (6 bases). The CDR3 spans 15 residues. V was clipped by 1 base and J by 1 base, with 10 bases between them. Germline loops: CDR1 LNHNV, CDR2 YYDKDF (reference sequence). In DNA, the CDR3 is TGTGCCACCAGCAGAGGCAGAGGGGGCCAAGAGACCCAGTACTTC. Its translation: CATSRGRGGQETQYF.

This clonotype was observed a few times. The chain joins TRBV20-1 to TRBJ1-1; no reliable D call. V lost 1 base and J lost 4, with 7 bases in between. Per germline, CDR1 DFQATT and CDR2 SNEGSKA (reference sequence). The CDR3 totals 12 residues. Here the CDR3 reads CSARGLRTEAFF. The DNA for the CDR3 is TGCAGTGCTAGAGGACTGCGCACTGAAGCTTTCTTT.

On this clonotype itself: One end of the junction is discordant with germline, which a read error may explain. V is TRBV5-1 and J is TRBJ2-7, with TRBD1 matching 8 bases. From germline, CDR1 is SGHRS and CDR2 YFSETQ. The CDR3 is made up of 16 amino acids. CDR3 DNA: TGCGCCAGCAGCCACCGGGACAGGCTGAACACCGGGGAGCTGTACTTC. This gives the protein CASSHRDRLNTGELYF.

This clonotype was recorded only once. As the CDR3 is not closed by the conserved phenylalanine or tryptophan, this likely results from a read error. This chain links TRBV5-1 with TRBJ2-7; D uncertain. Trimming took off 0 bases at V and 0 bases at J, with 13 bases between the two ends. The germline CDR1 and CDR2 sequences are SGHRS and YFSETQ. This CDR3 is built from 16 residues. CDR3 coding DNA: TGCGCCAGCAGCTTGGCGGCGCGGAGTTTCTCCTACGAGCAGTACCTC. It encodes CASSLAARSFSYEQYL.

The V call is TRBV10-2, the J call TRBJ1-2; unclear D gene. CDR1 and CDR2 (germline): WSHSY, SAAADI. This CDR3 is built from 15 residues. Trimming stripped 7 bases from V and 4 bases from J, with 19 bases between. The CDR3: CASKSSSSGGYGYTF. The DNA for the CDR3 is TGCGCCAGCAAGAGTTCATCCAGTGGCGGCTATGGCTACACCTTC.

About this clonotype itself: One end of the junction is discordant with germline, which a read error may explain. This chain connects TRBV20-1 to TRBJ2-5; TRBD2 is a possible D gene (5 bases). The CDR3 spans 15 residues. Germline V gene sequence: CDR1 DFQATT, CDR2 SNEGSKA (reference sequence). CDR3 sequence reads: CSAGDQLGGRETQYF. CDR3 nucleotides: TGCAGTGCTGGAGACCAACTAGGCGGAAGGGAGACCCAGTACTTC.

This clonotype was counted a few times. The V and J genes are TRBV9 and TRBJ1-6, with D possibly matching TRBD1 (6 bases). CDR1 and CDR2 from the germline V gene are SGDLS and YYNGEE. Trimming cost V 0 bases and J 6 bases, with 10 bases left between them. The CDR3 runs 15 residues. The CDR3 spells CASSVGTAINSPLHF. The CDR3, as DNA: TGTGCCAGCAGCGTAGGGACAGCGATTAATTCACCCCTCCACTTT.

The chain carries TRBV25-1 and TRBJ1-5; TRBD1 might be the D (5 bases). Germline V gene sequence: CDR1 MGHDK, CDR2 SYGVNS. The ends were cut back, 8 bases at V and 4 bases at J, with 24 bases in the middle. This CDR3 is built from 17 residues. CDR3 DNA sequence: TGTGCCAGCTCACCACCGGATTCACAGGTTTCGAATCAGCCCCAGCATTTT. Translation gives CASSPPDSQVSNQPQHF.

At least ten counts were recorded for this clonotype. The CDR3 region is CASSQGGTGDYGYTF. CDR3 nucleotides: TGTGCCAGCAGCCAAGGCGGTACGGGGGACTATGGCTACACCTTC. This sequence joins TRBV14 and TRBJ1-2, with D perhaps TRBD1 (5 bases). Trimming removed 1 base at V and 3 bases at J, with 12 bases between. Per the germline V gene, CDR1 is SGHDN and CDR2 is FVKESK. CDR3 size: 15 residues.

Ten or more counts support this clonotype. V gene TRBV15 combines with J gene TRBJ1-2; 8 bases agree with TRBD1. V shed 3 bases and J 2 bases; nucleotides not matched to a gene: 2. The CDR3 is made up of 14 amino acids. Germline CDR1 is LNHNV and CDR2 is YYDKDF (reference sequence). CDR3 amino acids: CATSRGQENYGYTF. The CDR3, as DNA: TGTGCCACCAGCAGGGGACAGGAGAACTATGGCTACACCTTC.

This chain links TRBV12-3 or TRBV12-4 with TRBJ2-7; D possibly corresponds to TRBD2 (5 bases). V lost 1 base and J lost 4, with 17 bases in between. CDR3 length: 16 amino acids. The CDR3 is CASSLGTDWATYEQYF. CDR3 in DNA: TGTGCCAGCAGTTTAGGGACGGACTGGGCCACTTACGAGCAGTACTTC.

The chain uses TRBV29-1 and TRBJ1-5; 9 nucleotides agree with TRBD1. CDR1 is SQVTM, CDR2 ANQGSEA, per germline. This CDR3 spans 12 amino acids. V lost 7 bases, J lost 5 bases, and 3 bases stayed unmatched. This CDR3 reads CSGTGEYQPQHF. For the CDR3, the DNA is TGCAGCGGGACAGGGGAATATCAGCCCCAGCATTTT.

This chain links TRBV6-1 with TRBJ2-7; 11 nucleotides align to TRBD2. The CDR3 is made up of 14 amino acids. J was trimmed by 5 bases and V by 5 bases; bases with no gene match: 5. Per germline, CDR1 MNHNS and CDR2 SASEGT. Here the CDR3 reads CASSPTTSGDEQYF. The CDR3 DNA sequence: TGTGCCAGCAGTCCAACGACTAGCGGGGACGAGCAGTACTTC.

J is TRBJ2-2 and V is TRBV29-1; 8 nucleotides match TRBD2. This CDR3 has 16 residues. V shed 0 bases, J shed 7 bases, and the junction held 10 bases outside the gene matches. In germline, CDR1 is SQVTM, CDR2 ANQGSEA. The CDR3 here is CSVEDRREGQFGELFF. The DNA of the CDR3 is TGCAGCGTTGAAGATCGTCGGGAGGGCCAATTCGGGGAGCTGTTTTTT.

There are many counts of this clonotype. This rearrangement joins TRBV29-1 to TRBJ1-1, with D possibly TRBD1 on 5 matching bases. V dropped 4 bases and J dropped 3 bases, with 12 bases sitting between them. The CDR3 loop spans 13 amino acids. Germline V gene sequence: CDR1 SQVTM, CDR2 ANQGSEA. The CDR3 spells CSVVGVLHTEAFF. CDR3 in DNA: TGCAGCGTTGTGGGGGTCTTGCACACTGAAGCTTTCTTT. The variable domain in full, with the rest retrieved from reference TRBV29-1 and TRBJ1-1, is SAVISQKPSRDICQRGTSLTIQCQVDSQVTMMFWYRQQPGQSLTLIATANQGSEATYESGFVIDKFPISRPNLTFSTLTVSNMSPEDSSIYLCSVVGVLHTEAFFGQGTRLTVV.

The chain carries TRBV20-1 and TRBJ2-7; 9 bases are shared with TRBD2. CDR3 size: 13 residues. The trim removed 0 bases at V and 6 bases at J, leaving 3 bases unmatched. Germline-derived CDR1 and CDR2 are DFQATT and SNEGSKA (reference sequence). CDR3 DNA sequence: TGCAGTGCTAGAGATCAACTAGCGGGCGAGCAGTACTTC. It specifies CSARDQLAGEQYF.